The 32 T cell receptor beta chains reported below all come from one sample, sequenced in a study of T cells in Graves' hyperthyroidism and ophthalmopathy. TCR beta CDR3 regions were amplified from RNA. Researchers ran a first-round RT-PCR on the TCR CDR3 using the HTBI primer set. MiXCR was run by TCRdb on the multiplex PCR reads, yielding one entry per CDR3 protein. The sample carries roughly 550,000 distinct CDR3 sequences, 15% to 20% recorded once. The sample comprised blood. These receptors were taken from a woman aged 30 to 39 with Graves' ophthalmopathy.

In its sample, this clonotype was seen many times. The chain recombines TRBV3-1 with TRBJ1-6; D is unclear. From germline, CDR1 is LGHDT and CDR2 YNNKEL (reference sequence). V lost 1 base to trimming and J lost 7 bases, with 8 bases between them. The CDR3 contains 14 residues. The CDR3 bases are TGTGCCAGCAGCCAAGGGCGGAGGAATTCACCCCTCCACTTT. This codes for CASSQGRRNSPLHF.

V usage is TRBV4-3 and J usage is TRBJ2-3; D remains unclear. The length of the CDR3 is 15 residues. CDR1 and CDR2 (germline): LGHNA, YSLEER. Deletions cut 3 bases from V and 3 bases from J, with 13 bases between. CDR3 protein: CASSQDRLTTDTQYF. CDR3 coding DNA: TGCGCCAGCAGCCAGGACCGTTTGACTACAGATACGCAGTATTTT.

This clonotype was recorded at least ten times. The chain employs TRBV4-2 and TRBJ2-1; 11 positions agree with TRBD2. The ends lost 6 bases at V and 7 bases at J; junction bases unmatched: 11. Germline-derived CDR1 and CDR2 are LGHNA and YNFKEQ. The CDR3 is 16 amino acids. CDR3 residues: CASSLGTSGSRNEQFF. The CDR3 DNA is TGTGCCAGCAGTTTGGGAACTAGCGGGAGTCGTAATGAGCAGTTCTTC.

This clonotype was picked up a small number of times. This chain links TRBV12-3 or TRBV12-4 with TRBJ1-2, with TRBD1 matching 9 bases. With 2 bases clipped from V and 8 bases from J, the junction kept 9 bases outside the gene matches. There are 15 residues in the CDR3. CDR3 protein: CASSLPGTGHEGYTF. The CDR3 DNA follows: TGTGCCAGCAGTTTACCCGGGACAGGGCACGAAGGCTACACCTTC.

This clonotype occurred many times. CDR3: CSAHASGTYEQYF. For the CDR3, the DNA is TGCAGTGCCCACGCCTCCGGGACCTACGAGCAGTACTTC. The rearrangement links TRBV20-1 to TRBJ2-7, with D possibly matching TRBD2 (5 bases). Germline V gene lookup returns CDR1 DFQATT and CDR2 SNEGSKA (reference sequence). The CDR3 is 13 residues long. V was clipped by 6 bases and J by 2 bases, with 14 bases between them.

This clonotype was detected many times. V gene TRBV6-5 combines with J gene TRBJ1-2, with D possibly matching TRBD1 (6 bases). The germline V gene encodes CDR1 MNHEY and CDR2 SVGAGI. The V end was cut by 2 bases, the J end by 3 bases, with 13 bases between. The CDR3 spans 15 residues. The DNA of the CDR3 is TGTGCCAGCAGTTACGATGGGGGGCCCTACTATGGCTACACCTTC. Protein sequence: CASSYDGGPYYGYTF.

This clonotype was observed a handful of times. The chain employs TRBV4-2 and TRBJ2-5; a weak D match, TRBD1 (6 bases). This CDR3 comprises 14 residues. Germline V gene lookup returns CDR1 LGHNA and CDR2 YNFKEQ. V gave up 4 bases and J gave up 4 bases, with 13 bases separating them. CDR3 region: CASSPPTGRETQYF. CDR3 in DNA: TGTGCCAGCAGCCCGCCGACAGGTCGAGAGACCCAGTACTTC.

The chain recombines TRBV30 with TRBJ1-4; the match to TRBD1 covers 9 bases. CDR3 length: 15 amino acids. Germline lookup yields CDR1 GTSNPN and CDR2 SVGIG (reference sequence). Trimming removed 0 bases from V and 8 bases from J; junction bases left unmatched: 7. DNA for the CDR3: TGTGCCTGGAGTGTACGTGGGACAGGGTGGGAAAAACTGTTTTTT. It codes for CAWSVRGTGWEKLFF.

This clonotype occurred many times. The chain couples TRBV28 to TRBJ1-5; 8 bases are a match to TRBD1. The CDR3 covers 19 residues. The V gene end was trimmed by 5 bases and the J gene end by 7 bases; junction bases not matched to a gene: 22. Germline values: CDR1 MDHEN, CDR2 SYDVKM. CDR3 protein: CASSPIGAKQGGVNQPQHF. As DNA, the CDR3 is TGTGCCAGCAGTCCCATTGGAGCGAAACAGGGGGGCGTAAACCAGCCCCAGCATTTT.

This clonotype was counted at least ten times. This sequence joins TRBV28 and TRBJ2-1; weak D call: TRBD2 (6 bases). Trimming shortened V by 3 bases and J by 4 bases, and 13 bases separated the two germline ends. The V gene's germline CDR1 is MDHEN and CDR2 SYDVKM. This CDR3 contains 15 residues. In DNA, the CDR3 is TGTGCCAGCAGTTTTCACCTAGCGAGGTACAATGAGCAGTTCTTC. The encoded protein is CASSFHLARYNEQFF. The full variable domain, completed using reference TRBV28 and TRBJ2-1, is DVKVTQSSRYLVKRTGEKVFLECVQDMDHENMFWYRQDPGLGLRLIYFSYDVKMKEKGDIPEGYSVSREKKERFSLILESASTNQTSMYLCASSFHLARYNEQFFGPGTRLTVL.

This clonotype was detected ten times or more. The rearrangement joins TRBV7-2 to TRBJ2-2, with 12 positions matching TRBD2. The CDR3 spans 17 residues. Trimming removed 5 bases from V and 6 bases from J; junction bases left unmatched: 10. CDR1 and CDR2 (germline): SGHTA, FQGNSA. CDR3 DNA sequence: TGTGCCAGCAGCCCCCGAATGCTAGCGGGAGGGTCCGGGGAGCTGTTTTTT. Translated, it gives CASSPRMLAGGSGELFF.

The chain has TRBV6-1 and TRBJ2-3, with unresolved D. V gave up 1 base and J gave up 6 bases, with 8 bases separating them. Germline V gene sequence: CDR1 MNHNS, CDR2 SASEGT. This CDR3 is 13 amino acids long. CDR3 sequence: CASSEERRDTQYF. In nucleotides, the CDR3 is TGTGCCAGCAGTGAAGAACGAAGGGATACGCAGTATTTT.

This clonotype was recorded at least ten times. CDR3 residues: CASSSAGIANTDTQYF. The CDR3 DNA reads as TGTGCCAGCAGCTCCGCCGGGATAGCAAATACAGATACGCAGTATTTT. V usage is TRBV11-1 and J usage is TRBJ2-3, with a weak D call TRBD2 (5 bases). The germline V gene encodes CDR1 SGHAT and CDR2 FQDESV (reference sequence). CDR3 length: 16 residues. Trimming stripped 4 bases from V and 3 bases from J, with 17 bases between.

Remarks on this clonotype: A much larger clone is a single base away; this may be a read error. This chain joins TRBV11-2 and TRBJ2-1; a possible D gene is TRBD2 (6 bases). This CDR3 has 15 residues. Germline V gene lookup returns CDR1 SGHAT and CDR2 FQNNGV. The CDR3 sequence: CACSPQGGSYNEQFF. The DNA for the CDR3 is TGTGCCTGCAGCCCCCAGGGAGGCTCCTACAATGAGCAGTTCTTC.

The table lists this clonotype with many counts. CDR3 residues: CASSLYEGTSDYNEQFF. The CDR3 region has the DNA TGTGCCAGCAGTTTATATGAGGGGACTAGCGACTACAATGAGCAGTTCTTC. The chain is built from TRBV28 and TRBJ2-1; TRBD2 agrees at 10 bases. The CDR3 has 17 amino acids. The J segment lost 3 bases and the V segment lost 1 base, leaving 6 bases of the junction unmatched. CDR1 and CDR2 (germline): MDHEN, SYDVKM.

J is TRBJ2-6 and V is TRBV18; a possible D gene is TRBD1 (5 bases). Germline V lookup: CDR1 KGHSH, CDR2 LQKENI. Trimming stripped 6 bases from V and 0 bases from J, with 12 bases between. The CDR3 extends over 16 amino acids. CDR3 residues: CASSQGTNSGANVLTF. CDR3 in DNA: TGTGCCAGCTCTCAGGGAACTAACTCTGGGGCCAACGTCCTGACTTTC.

This clonotype was seen at least ten times. V is TRBV14 and J is TRBJ2-7; D is perhaps TRBD1 or TRBD2 (5 bases each). Trimming took 1 base from V and 5 from J, leaving 9 bases between them. CDR1 is SGHDN, CDR2 FVKESK, per germline. The CDR3 has 13 residues. The CDR3 region is CASSQGRDDEQYF. The CDR3, as DNA: TGTGCCAGCAGCCAAGGCAGGGACGACGAGCAGTACTTC.

This clonotype came up a few times. A much bigger clone sits one base away, suggesting this may be a read error. V is TRBV20-1 and J is TRBJ2-3; 9 bases align to TRBD2. This CDR3 is 14 amino acids long. The germline CDR1 and CDR2 sequences are DFQATT and SNEGSKA (reference sequence). After removal of 3 bases from V and 8 bases from J, the junction contained 9 bases not matched to a gene. CDR3 bases: TGCAGTGCTAGGGTAGCGGGAGCAGGAGGTACGCAGTATTTT. Translation: CSARVAGAGGTQYF.

The J gene is TRBJ2-7, the V gene TRBV6-1; tentative D call: TRBD2 (5 bases). The CDR3 length is 14 residues. Germline lookup yields CDR1 MNHNS and CDR2 SASEGT. V was trimmed by 5 bases and J by 0 bases, leaving 11 bases between them. CDR3 amino acids: CASSFDYLSYEQYF. Written as DNA, the CDR3 is TGTGCCAGCAGTTTTGACTACCTCTCCTACGAGCAGTACTTC.

This clonotype was seen at least ten times. The J gene is TRBJ2-3, the V gene TRBV12-3 or TRBV12-4, with D perhaps matching TRBD2 (6 bases). The CDR3 has 15 residues. Trimming took off 1 base at V and 3 bases at J, with 11 bases between the two ends. The CDR3 DNA reads as TGTGCCAGCAGTTTAGGTAGCGGCCCAACAGATACGCAGTATTTT. Protein sequence: CASSLGSGPTDTQYF.

The V call is TRBV6-5, the J call TRBJ1-3; D not certain. V lost 0 bases and J 2 bases, leaving 11 bases between the germline ends. The CDR3 is made up of 16 amino acids. Looked up from germline, CDR1 is MNHEY and CDR2 is SVGAGI. CDR3 in DNA: TGTGCCAGCAGTTACTCGATGGGAGCCGCTGGAAACACCATATATTTT. This gives the protein CASSYSMGAAGNTIYF.

This sequence joins TRBV7-9 and TRBJ2-7; 7 nucleotides agree with TRBD2. V was clipped by 3 bases and J by 5 bases; unmatched bases: 10. This CDR3 is built from 15 residues. Looked up from germline, CDR1 is SEHNR and CDR2 is FQNEAQ (reference sequence). The CDR3 is CASSFTGGGRHEQYF. The CDR3 DNA sequence: TGTGCCAGCAGCTTCACGGGGGGTGGTCGCCACGAGCAGTACTTC.

This chain joins TRBV5-4 and TRBJ2-6; either TRBD1 or TRBD2 may supply D (6 bases each). The germline CDR1 and CDR2 sequences are SGHNT and YYREEE (reference sequence). This CDR3 is 16 amino acids long. With 3 bases removed from V and 1 base from J, the gap between germline ends came to 11 bases. For the CDR3, the DNA is TGTGCCAGCAGCTCGGGGGCAGTATCTGGGGCCAACGTCCTGACTTTC. Encoded protein: CASSSGAVSGANVLTF.

This chain uses TRBV20-1 with TRBJ2-3; D is perhaps TRBD2 (6 bases). CDR1 is DFQATT and CDR2 is SNEGSKA in the germline V gene (reference sequence). The CDR3 runs to 15 residues. In nucleotides, the CDR3 is TGCAGCGCGCCCGAGCGGGCAACTAGCACAGATACGCAGTATTTT. This translates into CSAPERATSTDTQYF.

This clonotype occurred many times. V gene TRBV28 combines with J gene TRBJ2-6; TRBD1 might be the D (6 bases). Germline V CDR1 and CDR2: MDHEN, SYDVKM. The V and J ends lost 3 bases and 8 bases respectively, with 14 bases between them. This CDR3 spans 15 amino acids. The CDR3 region has the DNA TGTGCCAGCAGTTTTGCTCTAGGGGGATCCAACGTCCTGACTTTC. It is translated as CASSFALGGSNVLTF.

This chain links TRBV19 with TRBJ1-2, with a weak D call TRBD1 (6 bases). Germline CDR1 and CDR2: LNHDA and SQIVND (reference sequence). The germline V and J ends were trimmed by 7 bases and 0 bases, with 15 bases remaining between them. This CDR3 contains 15 residues. DNA of the CDR3: TGTGCCAGTACTAGGCACAGGGCCTCTAACTATGGCTACACCTTC. It specifies CASTRHRASNYGYTF.

This clonotype was recorded at least ten times. The V and J genes are TRBV5-1 and TRBJ2-7; 7 bases are shared with TRBD1. CDR3 length equals 15 residues. Germline V gene lookup returns CDR1 SGHRS and CDR2 YFSETQ. Losses at the gene ends were 0 bases for V and 2 bases for J; bases not matched to a gene: 5. For the CDR3, the DNA is TGCGCCAGCAGCTTGGTGGGGACAGTTACCTACGAGCAGTACTTC. This gives the protein CASSLVGTVTYEQYF.

This clonotype was recorded at least ten times. The V and J genes are TRBV12-3 or TRBV12-4 and TRBJ1-1; D is unresolved. V lost 7 bases and J lost 0, with 9 bases in between. CDR3 length equals 13 residues. The chain's CDR3 is CASIRSMNTEAFF. DNA of the CDR3: TGTGCCAGCATCCGGTCCATGAACACTGAAGCTTTCTTT.

This clonotype was detected a few times. This chain uses TRBV12-5 with TRBJ1-3; D is perhaps TRBD1 (6 bases). The CDR3 is made up of 15 amino acids. Germline V gives CDR1 LGHNT, CDR2 FRNRAP. V dropped 5 bases and J dropped 2 bases, with 13 bases sitting between them. CDR3 region: CASGLFRGPGNTIYF. DNA for the CDR3: TGTGCTAGTGGTCTATTCAGGGGTCCTGGAAACACCATATATTTT.

This clonotype was observed many times. This rearrangement joins TRBV25-1 to TRBJ1-1; D is undetermined. The CDR3 spans 14 residues. The V gene's germline CDR1 is MGHDK and CDR2 SYGVNS. V dropped 3 bases and J dropped 2 bases, with 10 bases sitting between them. DNA of the CDR3: TGTGCCAGCAGTGAGTCAGTACCTAACACTGAAGCTTTCTTT. This gives the protein CASSESVPNTEAFF.

Worth noting for this clonotype: This may arise from a read error, as a much more abundant clone is one base away. The V call is TRBV27, the J call TRBJ2-5; D is possibly TRBD1 or TRBD2 (5 bases each). CDR1 is MNHEY, CDR2 SMNVEV, per germline (reference sequence). CDR3 length: 14 residues. CDR3 nucleotides: TGTGCCAGCAGAATCAGGGAGCTTGAGGAGACCCGGTACTTC. Encoded protein: CASRIRELEETRYF.

The J gene is TRBJ2-2, the V gene TRBV25-1, with D possibly being TRBD1 (5 bases). Trimming pared 2 bases from V and 7 bases from J, leaving 11 bases between. Germline-derived CDR1 and CDR2 are MGHDK and SYGVNS. The length of the CDR3 is 14 residues. The CDR3: CASSEQGWDGELFF. CDR3 nucleotide sequence: TGTGCCAGCAGTGAACAGGGATGGGACGGGGAGCTGTTTTTT.